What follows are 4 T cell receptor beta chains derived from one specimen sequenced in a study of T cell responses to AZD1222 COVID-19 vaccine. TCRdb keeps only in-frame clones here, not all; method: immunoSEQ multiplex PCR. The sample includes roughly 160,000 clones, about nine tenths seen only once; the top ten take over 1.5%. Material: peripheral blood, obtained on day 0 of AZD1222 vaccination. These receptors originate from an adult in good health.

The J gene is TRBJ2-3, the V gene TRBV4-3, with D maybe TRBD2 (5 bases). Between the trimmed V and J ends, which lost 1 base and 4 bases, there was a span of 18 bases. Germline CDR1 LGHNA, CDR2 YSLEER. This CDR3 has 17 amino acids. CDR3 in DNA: TGCGCCAGCAGCCAAGCCCAGCGGAGAAATAGAGCAGATACGCAGTATTTT. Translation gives CASSQAQRRNRADTQYF.

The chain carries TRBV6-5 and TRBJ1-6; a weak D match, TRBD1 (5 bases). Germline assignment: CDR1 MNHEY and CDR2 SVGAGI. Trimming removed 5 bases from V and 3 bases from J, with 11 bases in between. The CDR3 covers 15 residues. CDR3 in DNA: TGTGCCAGCAGTACCCTTCAGGGCTATAATTCACCCCTCCACTTT. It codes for CASSTLQGYNSPLHF.

The CDR3 nucleotides read TGTGCCAGCTCACGGTCCCCAGGTCCAGAGACCCAGTACTTC. Residues: CASSRSPGPETQYF. This sequence joins TRBV18 and TRBJ2-5, with D hard to call. CDR3 length: 14 residues. Trimming removed 4 bases from V and 4 bases from J, with 13 bases in between. Germline loops: CDR1 KGHSH, CDR2 LQKENI.

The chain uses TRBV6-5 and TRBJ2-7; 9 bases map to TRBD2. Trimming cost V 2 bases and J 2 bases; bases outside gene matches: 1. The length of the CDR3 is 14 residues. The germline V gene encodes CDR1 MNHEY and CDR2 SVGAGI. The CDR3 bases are TGTGCCAGCAGTTACGCGGGAGGGCCCTACGAGCAGTACTTC. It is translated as CASSYAGGPYEQYF.